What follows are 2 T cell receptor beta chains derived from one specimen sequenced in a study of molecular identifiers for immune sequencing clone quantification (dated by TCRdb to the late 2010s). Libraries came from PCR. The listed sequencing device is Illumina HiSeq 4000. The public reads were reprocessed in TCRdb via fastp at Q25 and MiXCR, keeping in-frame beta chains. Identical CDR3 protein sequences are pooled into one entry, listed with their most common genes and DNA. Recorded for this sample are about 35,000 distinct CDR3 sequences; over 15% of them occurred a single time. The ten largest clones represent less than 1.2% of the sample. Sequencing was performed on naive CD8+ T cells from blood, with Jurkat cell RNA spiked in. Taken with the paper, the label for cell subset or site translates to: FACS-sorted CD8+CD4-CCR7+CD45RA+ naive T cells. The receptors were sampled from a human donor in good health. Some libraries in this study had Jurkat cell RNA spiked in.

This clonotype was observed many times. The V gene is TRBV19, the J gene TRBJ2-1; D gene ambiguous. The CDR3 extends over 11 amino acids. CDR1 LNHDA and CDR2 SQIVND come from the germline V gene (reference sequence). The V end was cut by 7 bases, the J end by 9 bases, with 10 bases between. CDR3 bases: TGTGCCAGTATGACGTTCGGTGAGCAGTTCTTC. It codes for CASMTFGEQFF. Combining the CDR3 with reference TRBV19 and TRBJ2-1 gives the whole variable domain DGGITQSPKYLFRKEGQNVTLSCEQNLNHDAMYWYRQDPGQGLRLIYYSQIVNDFQKGDIAEGYSVSREKKESFPLTVTSAQKNPTAFYLCASMTFGEQFFGPGTRLTVL.

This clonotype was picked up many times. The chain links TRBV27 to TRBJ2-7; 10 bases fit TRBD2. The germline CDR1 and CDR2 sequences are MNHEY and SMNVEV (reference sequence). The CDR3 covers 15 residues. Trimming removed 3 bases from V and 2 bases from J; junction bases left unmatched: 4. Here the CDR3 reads CASSFTLAGTYEQYF. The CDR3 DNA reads TGTGCCAGCAGTTTTACACTAGCGGGAACCTACGAGCAGTACTTC.